These T cell receptor beta chains were read from a single sample in a study of shared clonotypes between healthy human individuals. Data came from immunoSEQ multiplex PCR; TCRdb stores just in-frame clones and leaves some out. This sample has a few hundred thousand clones; 60% to 70% occur once, and the top ten carry approximately 12%. The sample taken for sequencing was memory CD4+ T cells sorted from blood. The receptors here all came from a man younger than 40 in good health. The conserved cysteine and the conserved F or W are not part of the CDR3 here. Clone size is not always given. Where it is, it says once, few, many or a class for expanded clones.

cdr3_length j_call v_call clone_size cdr3_aa
13 TRBJ2-6 TRBV5-1 . ASSFSLSGANVLT
14 TRBJ2-2 TRBV4-2 few ASSPYIWDDTGELF
12 TRBJ2-5 TRBV7-9 . ASQRGLGQETQY
9 TRBJ2-1 TRBV29-1 few SVRRGNEQF
11 TRBJ2-7 TRBV18 once ASSQGTGDEQY
12 TRBJ2-7 TRBV7-8 many ASSWAGAGYEQY
11 TRBJ2-3 TRBV19 . ASSNWGADTQY
12 TRBJ2-5 TRBV5-4 . ASSQAGGQETQY
15 TRBJ2-3 TRBV10-1 . ASSDLAGGYGTDTQY
13 TRBJ2-3 TRBV29-1 . SVREKGLATDTQY
10 TRBJ1-1 TRBV5-4 . ASSTPDTEAF
14 TRBJ2-7 TRBV6-9 . ASSPLGGQGPYEQY
10 TRBJ2-7 TRBV5-4 . ASSVTFYEQY
13 TRBJ2-6 TRBV18 few ASSLTTSGANVLT
12 TRBJ2-1 TRBV11-2 . ASSRHIADNEQF
12 TRBJ2-5 TRBV7-9 . ASSLAQGPGTQY
12 TRBJ2-5 TRBV5-5 once ASSSRTGEETQY
12 TRBJ2-1 TRBV2 . ASGGQFTYNEQF
10 TRBJ1-4 TRBV6-5 . ASGRSNEKLF
11 TRBJ2-3 TRBV12-5 . ASGTGTYDTQY
11 TRBJ1-5 TRBV5-4 . ASSSGQNQPQH
13 TRBJ1-5 TRBV19 many ASSIVGQANQPQH
12 TRBJ2-1 TRBV7-2 . ASSLSPEGVGQF
10 TRBJ2-1 TRBV5-1 . ASSKTHNEQF
13 TRBJ2-5 TRBV10-1 few ASSDRTGGAETQY